Presented here are 25 T cell receptor beta chains from one specimen sequenced in a study of monozygotic twins with inflammatory bowel disease. No DNA is given; TCRdb re-called the 5' RACE reads and lists each CDR3 protein once. The table for this sample gives fewer than 150,000 distinct CDR3 sequences. Sequencing was carried out using blood. These receptors came from a human donor with ulcerative colitis or Crohn's disease, or a healthy co-twin of an affected twin (not recorded which).

The chain is built from TRBV27 and TRBJ2-3; TCRdb names TRBD1, which stays unverified in the absence of DNA. Germline lookup yields CDR1 MNHEY and CDR2 SMNVEV (reference sequence). This CDR3 comprises 16 residues. The CDR3 is CASSRPPGQGGDTQYF.

The V gene is TRBV30, the J gene TRBJ2-5; TCRdb outputs TRBD1, but without DNA this stays unchecked. This CDR3 has 11 amino acids. Germline V CDR1 and CDR2: GTSNPN, SVGIG (reference sequence). Here the CDR3 reads CAWRFSGGQYF.

The chain is built from TRBV5-1 and TRBJ2-1; TCRdb's D gene call, TRBD1, goes unchecked for lack of DNA. The CDR3 is 15 residues long. Germline CDR1 and CDR2: SGHRS and YFSETQ. The CDR3 reads CASSLGAGVGDEQFF.

CDR3: CASSRQATNEKLFF. V usage is TRBV18 and J usage is TRBJ1-4. CDR1 and CDR2 from the germline V gene are KGHSH and LQKENI. The CDR3 is made up of 14 amino acids.

This sequence joins TRBV7-9 and TRBJ1-1; TCRdb lists TRBD1, though no DNA is available to test this call. The germline gives CDR1 SEHNR, CDR2 FQNEAQ (reference sequence). The CDR3 is made up of 13 amino acids. CDR3 protein: CASSFPPGTEAFF. Together with reference TRBV7-9 and TRBJ1-1, the CDR3 gives the full variable domain: DTGVSQNPRHKITKRGQNVTFRCDPISEHNRLYWYRQTLGQGPEFLTYFQNEAQLEKSRLLSDRFSAERPKGSFSTLEIQRTEQGDSAMYLCASSFPPGTEAFFGQGTRLTVV.

The chain carries TRBV24-1 and TRBJ2-1. Germline V gene sequence: CDR1 KGHDR, CDR2 SFDVKD. The CDR3 is 14 amino acids. CDR3 region: CATSDPTWGNEQFF.

The chain carries TRBV6-2 or TRBV6-3 and TRBJ1-5. Germline V gene sequence: CDR1 MNHEY, CDR2 SVGEGT. The CDR3 is made up of 14 amino acids. CDR3 amino acids: CASSYMQSNQPQHF.

This rearrangement joins TRBV18 to TRBJ1-1; TCRdb's D call of TRBD1 is untestable without DNA. Germline CDR1 and CDR2: KGHSH and LQKENI. The CDR3 sequence is 13 residues long. The chain's CDR3 is CASSRTDNTEAFF.

The chain uses TRBV30 and TRBJ2-1; the D call from TCRdb, TRBD2, cannot be confirmed without DNA. Germline V gives CDR1 GTSNPN, CDR2 SVGIG (reference sequence). This CDR3 has 11 amino acids. The CDR3 reads CAWSFGPEQFF. The complete variable domain, with remaining parts taken from reference TRBV30 and TRBJ2-1, reads SQTIHQWPATLVQPVGSPLSLECTVEGTSNPNLYWYRQAAGRGLQLLFYSVGIGQISSEVPQNLSASRPQDRQFILSSKKLLLSDSGFYLCAWSFGPEQFFGPGTRLTVL.

The CDR3 sequence is CSARLAGEYGYTF. This rearrangement joins TRBV20-1 to TRBJ1-2; TCRdb outputs TRBD1, but without DNA this stays unchecked. The CDR3 covers 13 residues. Germline V gives CDR1 DFQATT, CDR2 SNEGSKA (reference sequence).

Considering frequency, this clonotype is medium-sized (0.01 to 0.1%). The chain's CDR3 is CASSEGQDTGELFF. The rearrangement joins TRBV25-1 to TRBJ2-2; TCRdb's D gene call, TRBD1, goes unchecked for lack of DNA. The CDR3 spans 14 residues. CDR1 is MGHDK and CDR2 is SYGVNS in the germline V gene. The entire variable domain, with the rest obtained from reference TRBV25-1 and TRBJ2-2, is as follows: EADIYQTPRYLVIGTGKKITLECSQTMGHDKMYWYQQDPGMELHLIHYSYGVNSTEKGDLSSESTVSRIRTEHFPLTLESARPSHTSQYLCASSEGQDTGELFFGEGSRLTVL.

V and J are TRBV19 and TRBJ1-1; checking the TCRdb D call of TRBD1 is not possible without DNA. The CDR3 extends over 15 amino acids. The V gene's germline CDR1 is LNHDA and CDR2 SQIVND (reference sequence). The CDR3 loop is CASSIPSQGRGEAFF.

The genes are TRBV7-9 and TRBJ2-2; the D gene TCRdb calls, TRBD1, cannot be checked with no DNA. CDR3 length: 14 amino acids. Germline CDR1 is SEHNR and CDR2 is FQNEAQ (reference sequence). The CDR3: CASSGQLNTGELFF.

The V and J genes are TRBV7-2 and TRBJ1-1; TCRdb's D call of TRBD1 is untestable without DNA. Per the germline V gene, CDR1 is SGHTA and CDR2 is FQGNSA. The CDR3 runs 17 residues. The CDR3 is CASSSRLGGQRNTEAFF.

The chain joins TRBV29-1 to TRBJ2-3; TCRdb indicates TRBD1, and absent DNA this call remains unverified. The CDR3 contains 13 residues. Germline CDR1 and CDR2: SQVTM and ANQGSEA. CDR3 in amino acids: CSVEPGIPDTQYF.

The V and J genes are TRBV19 and TRBJ1-1; TCRdb picks TRBD1, but there is no DNA to check that call. From germline, CDR1 is LNHDA and CDR2 SQIVND (reference sequence). This CDR3 spans 14 amino acids. CDR3 amino acids: CASSGPRGPVEAFF.

The chain joins TRBV6-5 to TRBJ2-5; TCRdb outputs TRBD1, but without DNA this stays unchecked. This CDR3 is 14 amino acids long. Germline-derived CDR1 and CDR2 are MNHEY and SVGAGI. The CDR3 is CASSYSGGQETQYF.

CDR3 amino acids: CASSLTGAVNYGYTF. The gene calls are TRBV27 and TRBJ1-2; the TCRdb D gene call, TRBD1, has no DNA to confirm it. This CDR3 comprises 15 residues. The V gene's germline CDR1 is MNHEY and CDR2 SMNVEV (reference sequence).

The genes are TRBV2 and TRBJ1-6. This CDR3 has 14 amino acids. The germline V gene encodes CDR1 SNHLY and CDR2 FYNNEI. The CDR3 loop reads CASSWVGDGSPLHF.

This chain uses TRBV20-1 with TRBJ2-3; no DNA is available, so the TRBD1 call from TCRdb remains unchecked. Germline V gene lookup returns CDR1 DFQATT and CDR2 SNEGSKA (reference sequence). The CDR3 covers 15 residues. The CDR3 loop is CSAAIPGRFTDTQYF.

The CDR3 spells CASSLTGRADTQYF. This rearrangement joins TRBV7-3 to TRBJ2-3. The CDR3 spans 14 residues. Germline V gene data show CDR1 as SGHTA and CDR2 as FQGTGA.

The chain links TRBV6-5 to TRBJ2-4. CDR3 size: 13 residues. Germline V CDR1 and CDR2: MNHEY, SVGAGI. CDR3 residues: CASSYSNENIQYF.

The chain couples TRBV5-1 to TRBJ2-2; TCRdb lists TRBD1, though no DNA is available to test this call. The CDR3 has 16 residues. Germline CDR1 and CDR2: SGHRS and YFSETQ. CDR3 sequence reads: CASSEGQGRSTGELFF.

The chain links TRBV16 to TRBJ2-6; TCRdb selects TRBD1, and the lack of DNA leaves this call unchecked. CDR1 KGHSY and CDR2 FQNENV come from the germline V gene. This CDR3 region has 16 residues. CDR3 in amino acids: CASSADRGPWANVLTF.

V usage is TRBV9 and J usage is TRBJ2-3; the TCRdb D gene call, TRBD1, has no DNA to confirm it. Germline V gives CDR1 SGDLS, CDR2 YYNGEE. This CDR3 contains 18 residues. CDR3 in amino acids: CASSVASGTGAFTDTQYF.